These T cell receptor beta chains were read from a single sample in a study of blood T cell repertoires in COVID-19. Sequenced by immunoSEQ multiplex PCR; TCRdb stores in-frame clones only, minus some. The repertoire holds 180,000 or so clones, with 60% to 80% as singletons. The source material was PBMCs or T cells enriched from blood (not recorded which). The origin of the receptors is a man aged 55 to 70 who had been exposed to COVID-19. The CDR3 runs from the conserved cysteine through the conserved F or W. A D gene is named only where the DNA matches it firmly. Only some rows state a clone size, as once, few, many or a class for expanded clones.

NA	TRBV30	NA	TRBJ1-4	CAGVLEDPNEKLFF	TGTGCCGGCGTACTAGAGGACCCTAATGAAAAACTGTTTTTT
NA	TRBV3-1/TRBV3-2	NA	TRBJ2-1	CASSQDQVGGWQFF	TGTGCCAGCAGCCAAGATCAAGTTGGGGGGTGGCAGTTCTTC
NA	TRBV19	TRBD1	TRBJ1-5	CASSHRQGNQPQHF	TGTGCCAGTAGTCACCGACAGGGAAATCAGCCCCAGCATTTT
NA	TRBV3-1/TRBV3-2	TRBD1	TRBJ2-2	CASSTGTAPNTGELFF	TGTGCCAGCAGCACCGGGACAGCGCCGAACACCGGGGAGCTGTTTTTT
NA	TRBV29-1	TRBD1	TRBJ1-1	CSVEDLPTGRIETEAFF	TGCAGCGTTGAAGATCTTCCGACAGGGAGGATAGAGACTGAAGCTTTCTTT
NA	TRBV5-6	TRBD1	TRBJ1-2	CASSLAGGNYGYTF	TGTGCCAGCAGCTTGGCAGGGGGCAACTATGGCTACACCTTC
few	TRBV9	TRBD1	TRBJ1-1	CASSTFDRDTEAFF	TGTGCCAGCAGCACATTTGACAGGGACACTGAAGCTTTCTTT
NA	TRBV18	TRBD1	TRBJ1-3	CASSPLPGQGMIPVISGNTMYF	TGTGCCAGCTCACCCCTCCCGGGACAGGGGATGATTCCCGTTATCTCTGGAAACACCATGTATTTT
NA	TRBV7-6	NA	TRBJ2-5	CASSLGEGGQETQYF	TGTGCCAGCAGCTTAGGGGAAGGGGGCCAAGAGACCCAGTACTTC
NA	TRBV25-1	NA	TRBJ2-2	CASSGVGTGELFF	TGTGCCAGCTCTGGAGTGGGCACCGGGGAGCTGTTTTTT
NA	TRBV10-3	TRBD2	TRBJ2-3	CAISEATSGRASDTQYF	TGTGCCATCAGTGAAGCGACTAGCGGGAGGGCCTCAGATACGCAGTATTTT
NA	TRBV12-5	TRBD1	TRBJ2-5	CASGPDRSKTQYF	TGTGCTAGTGGTCCGGACAGGTCCAAGACCCAGTACTTC
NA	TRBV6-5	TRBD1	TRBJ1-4	CASTDRGREKLFF	TGTGCCAGCACGGACAGGGGGCGAGAAAAACTGTTTTTT
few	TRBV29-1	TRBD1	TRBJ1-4	CSVDRGRGEKLFF	TGCAGCGTCGACAGGGGGCGCGGTGAAAAACTGTTTTTT
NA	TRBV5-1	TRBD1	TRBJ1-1	CASSSPQGLDTEAFF	TGCGCCAGCAGCTCTCCACAGGGGTTGGACACTGAAGCTTTCTTT
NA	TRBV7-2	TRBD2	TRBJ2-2	CASSLTSGAANTGELFF	TGTGCCAGCAGCTTAACTAGCGGGGCAGCGAACACCGGGGAGCTGTTTTTT
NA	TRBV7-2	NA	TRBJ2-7	CASSFTGSYEQYF	TGTGCCAGCAGCTTTACAGGGTCCTACGAGCAGTACTTC
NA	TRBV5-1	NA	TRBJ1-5	CASSSEGQQPQHF	TGCGCCAGCAGCTCGGAGGGCCAACAGCCCCAGCATTTT
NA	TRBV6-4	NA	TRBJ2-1	CASSDSHGSSYNEQFF	TGTGCCAGCAGTGACTCACACGGGAGCTCCTACAATGAGCAGTTCTTC
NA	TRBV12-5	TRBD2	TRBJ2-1	CASGLVFGEGIYNEQFF	TGTGCTAGTGGTTTGGTATTCGGGGAGGGGATCTACAATGAGCAGTTCTTC
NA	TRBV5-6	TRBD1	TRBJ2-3	CASSEQGTDTQYF	TGTGCCAGCAGCGAACAGGGGACAGATACGCAGTATTTT
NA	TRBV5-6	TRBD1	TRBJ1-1	CASSPDRVGAFF	TGTGCCAGCAGCCCGGACAGGGTAGGAGCTTTCTTT
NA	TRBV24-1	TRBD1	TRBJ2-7	CATSDTTGTGGYEQYF	TGTGCCACCAGTGATACTACCGGGACAGGGGGCTACGAGCAGTACTTC
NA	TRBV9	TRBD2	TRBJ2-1	CASSVVAGALNEQFF	TGTGCCAGCAGCGTAGTAGCGGGAGCGTTAAATGAGCAGTTCTTC
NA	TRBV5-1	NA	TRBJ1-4	CASSLGGRGNEKLFF	TGCGCCAGCAGCCTGGGTGGACGGGGTAATGAAAAACTGTTTTTT
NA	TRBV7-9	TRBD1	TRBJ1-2	CASSSGQANYGYTF	TGTGCCAGCAGCTCGGGACAGGCGAACTATGGCTACACCTTC
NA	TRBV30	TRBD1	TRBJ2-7	CAWNPPGQGSYEQYF	TGTGCCTGGAATCCCCCGGGACAGGGATCTTACGAGCAGTACTTC
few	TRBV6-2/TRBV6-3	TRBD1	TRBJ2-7	CASSSGQGSRKRSYEQYF	TGTGCCAGCAGTTCGGGACAGGGGTCCCGTAAAAGATCCTACGAGCAGTACTTC